What follows are 19 T cell receptor beta chains derived from one specimen sequenced in a study of blood T cell repertoires in COVID-19. TCRdb's copy holds only in-frame clones and misses some; the assay was immunoSEQ multiplex PCR. Of approximately 150,000 clones detected, about nine tenths appear once; the ten largest clones hold roughly 5%. Sequencing was carried out using peripheral blood. The receptors stem from a young man with COVID-19, enrolled during active disease.

The CDR3 loop reads CAWTGAHTEAFF. The CDR3 coding sequence is TGTGCCTGGACAGGGGCCCACACTGAAGCTTTCTTT. V gene TRBV30 combines with J gene TRBJ1-1, with D perhaps matching TRBD1 (6 bases). The V end was cut by 4 bases, the J end by 3 bases, with 9 bases between. The CDR3 has 12 amino acids. CDR1 GTSNPN and CDR2 SVGIG come from the germline V gene (reference sequence).

This chain uses TRBV4-1 with TRBJ1-5, with D possibly being TRBD1 (5 bases). The V gene's germline CDR1 is MGHRA and CDR2 YSYEKL. V was cut by 8 bases and J by 4 bases, with 21 bases left in between. This CDR3 is built from 16 residues. In nucleotides, the CDR3 is TGCGCCAGCTACTTTTCGGGCGGGGGTTCAAATCAGCCCCAGCATTTT. This translates into CASYFSGGGSNQPQHF.

The rearrangement uses TRBV11-1 and TRBJ1-4, with 11 bases aligning to TRBD1. The CDR3 has 15 amino acids. The V gene end was trimmed by 5 bases and the J gene end by 7 bases; junction bases not matched to a gene: 6. Germline CDR1 reads SGHAT; CDR2 reads FQDESV (reference sequence). This CDR3 reads CASSLGGQGGEKLFF. CDR3 coding DNA: TGTGCCAGCAGCCTCGGGGGACAGGGGGGTGAAAAACTGTTTTTT.

This chain links TRBV2 with TRBJ2-4, with 8 bases lining up with TRBD1. The germline gives CDR1 SNHLY, CDR2 FYNNEI. CDR3 length equals 15 residues. V trimming: 5 bases; J trimming: 5 bases; junction bases outside the gene matches: 8. CDR3 coding DNA: TGTGCCAGCAGTCCCCGACAGGGGATTCAAAACATTCAGTACTTC. Residues: CASSPRQGIQNIQYF.

The rearrangement uses TRBV7-2 and TRBJ2-3; D perhaps matches TRBD2 (6 bases). The ends were cut back, 5 bases at V and 2 bases at J, with 14 bases in the middle. This CDR3 is built from 15 residues. Germline CDR1 SGHTA, CDR2 FQGNSA. The CDR3 loop reads CASSLHGGDTDTQYF. The CDR3 nucleotides read TGTGCCAGCAGCCTCCACGGGGGAGACACAGATACGCAGTATTTT. The full variable domain, its missing parts supplied by reference TRBV7-2 and TRBJ2-3, is GAGVSQSPSNKVTEKGKDVELRCDPISGHTALYWYRQSLGQGLEFLIYFQGNSAPDKSGLPSDRFSAERTGGSVSTLTIQRTQQEDSAVYLCASSLHGGDTDTQYFGPGTRLTVL.

The chain is built from TRBV18 and TRBJ1-2; perhaps TRBD1 as D (6 bases). Trimming cost V 3 bases and J 7 bases, with 9 bases left between them. The CDR3 contains 12 residues. The V gene's germline CDR1 is KGHSH and CDR2 LQKENI. The CDR3 DNA reads TGTGCCAGCTCACCGCAGGACAGTGGCTACACCTTC. As protein: CASSPQDSGYTF.

The rearrangement joins TRBV4-3 to TRBJ2-2; 12 bases fit TRBD2. Germline V gives CDR1 LGHNA, CDR2 YSLEER. The trim removed 4 bases at V and 5 bases at J, leaving 8 bases unmatched. The CDR3 is made up of 17 amino acids. The CDR3 region has the DNA TGCGCCAGCAGCCCAAGTTTCCTAGCGGGGGGGACCGGGGAGCTGTTTTTT. It yields the protein CASSPSFLAGGTGELFF.

The chain links TRBV5-4 to TRBJ1-5; D ambiguous. CDR3 size: 13 residues. Looked up from germline, CDR1 is SGHNT and CDR2 is YYREEE (reference sequence). V was trimmed by 0 bases and J by 7 bases, leaving 8 bases between them. The CDR3 loop is CASSLGVSQPQHF. CDR3 sequence (DNA): TGTGCCAGCAGCTTGGGAGTATCCCAGCCCCAGCATTTT.

J is TRBJ2-7 and V is TRBV4-2, with D perhaps TRBD2 (6 bases). The CDR3 contains 14 residues. V dropped 5 bases and J dropped 0 bases, with 11 bases sitting between them. Germline lookup yields CDR1 LGHNA and CDR2 YNFKEQ. The CDR3 sequence is CASSSSVISYEQYF. The CDR3 bases are TGTGCCAGCAGCTCTAGCGTGATCTCCTACGAGCAGTACTTC.

The CDR3 DNA follows: TGTGCCAGCAGCTCTCATGTGGAGGGACAGAGCTCTGGAAACACCATATATTTT. Translation: CASSSHVEGQSSGNTIYF. V usage is TRBV21-1 and J usage is TRBJ1-3; the listed D gene, TRBD1, was not tested against the DNA. TRBV21-1 is given as a pseudogene. This CDR3 spans 18 amino acids.

The DNA of the CDR3 is TGTGCCAGTAGCGGGACTCCTCCTGAAGCTTTCTTT. It is translated as CASSGTPPEAFF. V usage is TRBV19 and J usage is TRBJ1-1, with D possibly being TRBD1 (5 bases). Germline CDR1 and CDR2: LNHDA and SQIVND (reference sequence). The CDR3 loop spans 12 amino acids. With 6 bases removed from V and 6 bases from J, the gap between germline ends came to 11 bases.

The rearrangement joins TRBV13 to TRBJ1-5; D remains unclear. The length of the CDR3 is 13 residues. The V end lost 1 base, the J end lost 8 bases, and 9 bases lay between the germline ends. Germline assignment: CDR1 PRHDT and CDR2 FYEKMQ (reference sequence). The CDR3 spells CASSLARGEPQHF. The CDR3 bases are TGTGCCAGCAGCTTAGCCCGGGGAGAGCCCCAGCATTTT.

This clone appeared a single time. Relative to the germline gene, one junction end is altered; a read error may explain this. The chain links TRBV6-4 to TRBJ1-4; a weak D match, TRBD1 (5 bases). Germline V gene lookup returns CDR1 MRHNA and CDR2 SNTAGT. This CDR3 has 13 residues. The CDR3 sequence: CASRTGALEKLLF. The CDR3 nucleotides are TGTGCCAGCAGAACAGGAGCTCTTGAAAAACTGCTTTTT.

This chain connects TRBV7-2 to TRBJ2-1; TRBD1 might be the D (6 bases). There are 15 residues in the CDR3. Per the germline V gene, CDR1 is SGHTA and CDR2 is FQGNSA. Deletions cut 1 base from V and 7 bases from J, with 14 bases between. The CDR3 loop is CASSLGDIIGNEQFF. The CDR3, as DNA: TGTGCCAGCAGCTTAGGGGACATAATCGGGAATGAGCAGTTCTTC. Looking up the rest from reference TRBV7-2 and TRBJ2-1 gives the full variable domain: GAGVSQSPSNKVTEKGKDVELRCDPISGHTALYWYRQSLGQGLEFLIYFQGNSAPDKSGLPSDRFSAERTGGSVSTLTIQRTQQEDSAVYLCASSLGDIIGNEQFFGPGTRLTVL.

About this clone: The junction does not match germline at one end; this may be a read error. The V gene is TRBV30, the J gene TRBJ1-4; 7 bases align to TRBD1. The CDR3 consists of 13 residues. Germline CDR1 reads GTSNPN; CDR2 reads SVGIG (reference sequence). This chain's CDR3 is CAWGRDSYEKLLF. CDR3 nucleotides: TGTGCCTGGGGCCGGGACAGTTATGAAAAACTGCTTTTT.

The chain combines TRBV14 with TRBJ1-3; TRBD1 might be the D (6 bases). The V gene lost 4 bases and the J gene lost 4 bases, with 14 bases spanning the gap. The CDR3 has 15 residues. Germline CDR1 is SGHDN and CDR2 is FVKESK. The CDR3 coding sequence is TGTGCCAGCAGCCTAGTCAGGGGCCAAGGAAACACCATATATTTT. This gives the protein CASSLVRGQGNTIYF.

The rearrangement links TRBV6-5 to TRBJ2-2, with D possibly matching TRBD2 (6 bases). The V gene's germline CDR1 is MNHEY and CDR2 SVGAGI. This CDR3 contains 13 residues. Deletions cut 7 bases from V and 3 bases from J, with 9 bases between. CDR3 in amino acids: CASIGTYTGELFF. For the CDR3, the DNA is TGTGCCAGCATCGGGACTTACACCGGGGAGCTGTTTTTT.

The chain links TRBV14 to TRBJ2-7; possibly TRBD2 for D (6 bases). Trimming took off 5 bases at V and 3 bases at J, with 17 bases between the two ends. From germline, CDR1 is SGHDN and CDR2 FVKESK. This CDR3 spans 15 amino acids. CDR3 amino acids: CASSSGGRDLYEQYF. For the CDR3, the DNA is TGTGCCAGCAGCTCCGGTGGGCGGGACCTCTACGAGCAGTACTTC.

The CDR3 here is CSVEDDTSGIYNEQFF. For the CDR3, the DNA is TGCAGCGTTGAAGATGATACTAGCGGGATCTACAATGAGCAGTTCTTC. This chain connects TRBV29-1 to TRBJ2-1, with TRBD2 matching 10 bases. CDR3 length equals 16 residues. Germline V gene sequence: CDR1 SQVTM, CDR2 ANQGSEA. After removal of 0 bases from V and 3 bases from J, the junction contained 5 bases not matched to a gene.